This T cell receptor beta chain emerged from a study of T cell responses to AZD1222 COVID-19 vaccine. Sequenced by immunoSEQ multiplex PCR; TCRdb stores in-frame clones only, minus some. The table lists 250,000 to 300,000 clones, 90% to 95% of them singletons. Regarding this clone: As yet, its antigen is unknown.

Overall study results and limits: Clonal diversity may have been underestimated in mostly white British donors. Just a handful of AZD1222 recipients were seropositive at baseline.

V shed 5 bases, J shed 6 bases, and the junction held 4 bases outside the gene matches. Per germline, CDR1 SNHLY and CDR2 FYNNEI. There are 13 residues in the CDR3. Recipients boosted at about 4 weeks or about 12 weeks are pooled. The starting material was peripheral blood, obtained 28 days after the second AZD1222 dose. This clonotype was obtained from an adult who received the AZD1222 COVID-19 vaccine. The V gene is TRBV2, the J gene TRBJ1-5; 7 bases are shared with TRBD1. CDR3 nucleotides: TGTGCCAGCAGTCTGCCAGGGGGTCAGCCCCAGCATTTT. It encodes CASSLPGGQPQHF.